The 27 T cell receptor beta chains below all came from one sample that was sequenced in a study of T cell repertoires in cytomegalovirus infection. A single record per CDR3 protein comes from TCRdb applying MiXCR to the reads. The repertoire holds over 300,000 distinct CDR3 sequences, with under 20% as singletons. Source material: PBMCs. These receptors were obtained from a human donor in good health (CMV status not recorded). Some clones in this sample may be carry-over from other donors' samples.

This clonotype appeared many times. The chain recombines TRBV12-3 or TRBV12-4 with TRBJ1-5, with 8 bases fitting TRBD1. V trimming: 6 bases; J trimming: 3 bases; junction bases outside the gene matches: 7. CDR3 length: 15 amino acids. The DNA of the CDR3 is TGTGCCAGCAGCAAAGGACAGGGAGACAATCAGCCCCAGCATTTT. Encoded protein: CASSKGQGDNQPQHF.

This clonotype has more than one count but fewer than ten. J is TRBJ1-6 and V is TRBV12-3 or TRBV12-4; 8 bases line up with TRBD1. The CDR3 contains 15 residues. J gave up 6 bases and V 3 bases, and 4 bases lay outside the gene matches. This CDR3 reads CASSFEQGVNSPLHF. As DNA, the CDR3 is TGTGCCAGCAGTTTCGAACAGGGGGTTAATTCACCCCTCCACTTT.

In this sample, this clonotype turned up a few times. CDR3 sequence reads: CASSTTGYRTDTQYF. Here the CDR3 DNA reads TGTGCCAGTAGTACCACAGGGTATCGCACAGATACGCAGTATTTT. J is TRBJ2-3 and V is TRBV19; tentatively, D is TRBD1 (6 bases). Deletions cut 4 bases from V and 1 base from J, with 12 bases between. The CDR3 spans 15 residues. The germline V gene has CDR1 LNHDA and CDR2 SQIVND (reference sequence).

The chain carries TRBV12-3 or TRBV12-4 and TRBJ2-7; D ambiguous. V lost 4 bases and J 0 bases, leaving 7 bases between the germline ends. CDR3 size: 13 residues. As DNA, the CDR3 is TGTGCCAGCAGTTCGGAGAGCTCCTACGAGCAGTACTTC. Translation: CASSSESSYEQYF.

This clonotype was seen repeatedly, ten times or more. The CDR3 sequence: CASSLRQGLRRNEQFF. CDR3 coding DNA: TGTGCCAGCAGCCTCCGACAGGGCCTGCGGCGCAATGAGCAGTTCTTC. V is TRBV14 and J is TRBJ2-1; 7 nucleotides line up with TRBD1. The V gene's germline CDR1 is SGHDN and CDR2 FVKESK. The length of the CDR3 is 16 residues. Trimming took 4 bases from V and 6 from J; bases not matched to a gene: 12.

This clonotype showed up just a few times. The genes are TRBV28 and TRBJ2-3; 8 bases are shared with TRBD2. The CDR3 loop spans 18 amino acids. Germline-derived CDR1 and CDR2 are MDHEN and SYDVKM. V was clipped by 5 bases and J by 5 bases; unmatched bases: 18. CDR3 amino acids: CASSTRAGSGGPIDTQYF. In nucleotides, the CDR3 is TGTGCCAGCAGTACACGGGCGGGATCGGGGGGGCCGATAGATACGCAGTATTTT.

This clonotype occurred a few times. The V gene is TRBV18, the J gene TRBJ2-2; 8 bases map to TRBD1. Germline V lookup: CDR1 KGHSH, CDR2 LQKENI. The CDR3 sequence is 15 residues long. With V trimmed by 3 bases and J by 5 bases, 5 bases remained unmatched. This CDR3 reads CASSPRQGITGELFF. In nucleotides, the CDR3 is TGTGCCAGCTCACCGCGACAGGGGATTACCGGGGAGCTGTTTTTT.

In its sample, this clonotype was seen a few times. The CDR3 DNA follows: TGCGCCAGCAGCGACACCGGGACAGAGCTCGTGCAGTACTTC. Protein: CASSDTGTELVQYF. The chain recombines TRBV5-1 with TRBJ2-7, with 7 nucleotides matching TRBD1. Unmatched junction bases numbered 13, after V lost 4 bases and J lost 9 bases. CDR1 and CDR2 (germline): SGHRS, YFSETQ. The CDR3 has 14 amino acids.

The chain couples TRBV2 to TRBJ2-3; the match to TRBD2 covers 8 bases. Germline-derived CDR1 and CDR2 are SNHLY and FYNNEI. The ends lost 6 bases at V and 0 bases at J; junction bases unmatched: 8. The CDR3 is 16 residues long. CDR3 loop: CASRGRAGASTDTQYF. The CDR3 DNA reads as TGTGCCAGCAGGGGCCGAGCGGGGGCTAGCACAGATACGCAGTATTTT.

The sample holds a few counts of this clonotype. This chain links TRBV12-3 or TRBV12-4 with TRBJ1-2, with D hard to call. Trimming took 5 bases from V and 4 from J, leaving 35 bases between them. The CDR3 is 21 amino acids. In DNA, the CDR3 is TGTGCCAGCAGTCCCCCTCGGGATCGGCATGCCCCATATTTTAAGCGCTATGGCTACACCTTC. Translation gives CASSPPRDRHAPYFKRYGYTF.

This clonotype was counted between two and nine times. V and J are TRBV27 and TRBJ2-7, with TRBD1 matching 7 bases. The CDR3 is 14 amino acids. V shed 6 bases, J shed 0 bases, and the junction held 5 bases outside the gene matches. Germline CDR1 is MNHEY and CDR2 is SMNVEV (reference sequence). CDR3 amino acids: CASRRRDSSYEQYF. In DNA, the CDR3 is TGTGCCAGCAGACGTAGGGACAGCTCCTACGAGCAGTACTTC.

This clonotype came up many times. The V and J genes are TRBV24-1 and TRBJ1-5; tentatively, D is TRBD1 (5 bases). CDR1 KGHDR and CDR2 SFDVKD come from the germline V gene. Trimming left V 6 bases short and J 6 bases short, with 14 bases between. CDR3 length: 14 amino acids. CDR3: CATSSGGVGQPQHF. In nucleotides, the CDR3 is TGTGCCACCAGTTCCGGGGGGGTAGGTCAGCCCCAGCATTTT.

There are a few counts of this clonotype. The J gene is TRBJ1-5, the V gene TRBV20-1; no clear D. The germline gives CDR1 DFQATT, CDR2 SNEGSKA (reference sequence). The CDR3 is 14 amino acids. The V end lost 0 bases, the J end lost 6 bases, and 12 bases lay between the germline ends. The CDR3 DNA is TGCAGTGCTAGAGATCGGACCCCTTTTCAGCCCCAGCATTTT. It codes for CSARDRTPFQPQHF.

The chain employs TRBV28 and TRBJ2-1; the D is unclear. Germline values: CDR1 MDHEN, CDR2 SYDVKM. The ends were cut back, 5 bases at V and 8 bases at J, with 7 bases in the middle. The CDR3 totals 11 residues. This CDR3 is CASSKGYEQFF. CDR3 DNA sequence: TGTGCCAGCAGTAAGGGTTATGAGCAGTTCTTC.

Points on this clonotype: An end of the junction does not agree with germline; a read error may underlie this. The rearrangement uses TRBV7-7 and TRBJ2-3; TRBD2 agrees at 14 bases. Germline CDR1 SSHAT, CDR2 FNYEAQ (reference sequence). This CDR3 is built from 17 residues. The CDR3 sequence is CASSLGPGLAGEDTQYF. Here the CDR3 DNA reads TGTGCTAGCAGCTTAGGCCCGGGACTAGCGGGGGAGGATACGCAGTATTTT.

The V and J genes are TRBV5-4 and TRBJ2-1, with 9 bases that match TRBD1. Germline V gene sequence: CDR1 SGHNT, CDR2 YYREEE (reference sequence). This CDR3 is 15 amino acids long. With V trimmed by 4 bases and J by 2 bases, 4 bases remained unmatched. As DNA, the CDR3 is TGTGCCAGCAGCGACCGGGACAGGGCCTACAATGAGCAGTTCTTC. It yields the protein CASSDRDRAYNEQFF.

The chain joins TRBV24-1 to TRBJ2-1, with a possible D match to TRBD1 (6 bases). Germline assignment: CDR1 KGHDR and CDR2 SFDVKD. V lost 4 bases, J lost 4 bases, and 16 bases lay in between. The CDR3 is 16 residues long. CDR3 DNA sequence: TGTGCCACCAGTGACGCAGCGACAGGTTTTTACAATGAGCAGTTCTTC. Its translation: CATSDAATGFYNEQFF.

At least ten counts were recorded for this clonotype. The chain is built from TRBV7-3 and TRBJ2-1; 13 bases align to TRBD2. The germline V gene has CDR1 SGHTA and CDR2 FQGTGA. The CDR3 contains 14 residues. V was clipped by 5 bases and J by 11 bases; unmatched bases: 6. CDR3 in amino acids: CASSPGLAGEKQFF. The CDR3 DNA reads TGTGCCAGCAGCCCCGGACTAGCGGGGGAGAAGCAGTTCTTC.

About this clonotype itself: A much bigger clone sits one base away, suggesting this may be a read error. The DNA for the CDR3 is TGTGCCACCAGTGACCTTGTACTAGCGGGGGAGACCCAGTACTTC. It specifies CATSDLVLAGETQYF. The chain couples TRBV24-1 to TRBJ2-5; 10 bases line up with TRBD2. Germline-derived CDR1 and CDR2 are KGHDR and SFDVKD. J was trimmed by 5 bases and V by 4 bases; bases with no gene match: 6. The CDR3 is 15 amino acids.

This chain joins TRBV7-2 and TRBJ1-1; D remains unclear. Per the germline V gene, CDR1 is SGHTA and CDR2 is FQGNSA. V was pared by 3 bases and J by 10 bases, with 18 bases between. The CDR3 has 14 residues. As DNA, the CDR3 is TGTGCCAGCAGCTTGGAGGACGGACCCGTAGGAGCTTTCTTT. Translated, it gives CASSLEDGPVGAFF. Full variable domain (remainder filled in from reference TRBV7-2 and TRBJ1-1): GAGVSQSPSNKVTEKGKDVELRCDPISGHTALYWYRQSLGQGLEFLIYFQGNSAPDKSGLPSDRFSAERTGGSVSTLTIQRTQQEDSAVYLCASSLEDGPVGAFFGQGTRLTVV.

There are many counts of this clonotype. The chain is built from TRBV7-2 and TRBJ2-1; D gene uncertain. The germline V gene encodes CDR1 SGHTA and CDR2 FQGNSA. This CDR3 is built from 12 residues. V shed 0 bases and J shed 10 bases, with 7 bases lying between them. The CDR3 loop reads CASSLAQTEQFF. The DNA for the CDR3 is TGTGCCAGCAGCTTAGCGCAAACGGAGCAGTTCTTC. The variable domain in full, with the rest retrieved from reference TRBV7-2 and TRBJ2-1, is GAGVSQSPSNKVTEKGKDVELRCDPISGHTALYWYRQSLGQGLEFLIYFQGNSAPDKSGLPSDRFSAERTGGSVSTLTIQRTQQEDSAVYLCASSLAQTEQFFGPGTRLTVL.

This clonotype was found a few times. This chain links TRBV28 with TRBJ2-5; TRBD1 might be the D (6 bases). The V gene's germline CDR1 is MDHEN and CDR2 SYDVKM. V was cut by 2 bases and J by 1 base, with 11 bases left in between. The CDR3 sequence is 15 residues long. CDR3 protein: CASSLARGIQETQYF. CDR3 coding DNA: TGTGCCAGCAGTTTAGCCAGGGGCATCCAAGAGACCCAGTACTTC.

The sample holds a few counts of this clonotype. The chain couples TRBV5-1 to TRBJ2-5; the match to TRBD2 covers 11 bases. Germline CDR1 is SGHRS and CDR2 is YFSETQ. The CDR3 spans 16 residues. The V segment lost 0 bases and the J segment 2 bases; nucleotides outside the gene matches: 3. The CDR3 loop reads CASSLAGTSGQETQYF. CDR3 DNA sequence: TGCGCCAGCAGCTTGGCCGGGACTAGCGGTCAAGAGACCCAGTACTTC.

Only a few counts were recorded for this clonotype. The chain has TRBV20-1 and TRBJ2-3, with D unresolved. The CDR3 sequence is 10 residues long. V was shortened by 6 bases and J by 5 bases, with 6 bases between the two germline ends. The germline V gene has CDR1 DFQATT and CDR2 SNEGSKA (reference sequence). As DNA, the CDR3 is TGCAGTGCCCAATTAGATACGCAGTATTTT. Protein product: CSAQLDTQYF.

There are many counts of this clonotype. The genes are TRBV7-2 and TRBJ1-5; D remains unclear. This CDR3 is built from 12 residues. V lost 2 bases to trimming and J lost 6 bases, with 5 bases between them. Germline CDR1 SGHTA, CDR2 FQGNSA. CDR3 sequence (DNA): TGTGCCAGCAGCTTAAACCGTCAGCCCCAGCATTTT. It encodes CASSLNRQPQHF.

This clonotype was seen at least ten times. The rearrangement joins TRBV5-1 to TRBJ2-7; TRBD1 is a possible D gene (6 bases). The CDR3 has 15 amino acids. In germline, CDR1 is SGHRS, CDR2 YFSETQ. V was shortened by 0 bases and J by 0 bases, with 10 bases between the two germline ends. The CDR3 protein is CASSLGQGSSYEQYF. The CDR3 DNA follows: TGCGCCAGCAGCTTGGGGCAGGGGAGCTCCTACGAGCAGTACTTC.

The table lists this clonotype with many counts. V gene TRBV6-5 combines with J gene TRBJ1-2; 7 bases fit TRBD1. V gave up 4 bases and J gave up 2 bases; unmatched junction bases: 4. Looked up from germline, CDR1 is MNHEY and CDR2 is SVGAGI. The CDR3 spans 14 residues. CDR3 region: CASSSSQGNYGYTF. CDR3 DNA: TGTGCCAGCAGTTCCTCACAGGGGAACTATGGCTACACCTTC.